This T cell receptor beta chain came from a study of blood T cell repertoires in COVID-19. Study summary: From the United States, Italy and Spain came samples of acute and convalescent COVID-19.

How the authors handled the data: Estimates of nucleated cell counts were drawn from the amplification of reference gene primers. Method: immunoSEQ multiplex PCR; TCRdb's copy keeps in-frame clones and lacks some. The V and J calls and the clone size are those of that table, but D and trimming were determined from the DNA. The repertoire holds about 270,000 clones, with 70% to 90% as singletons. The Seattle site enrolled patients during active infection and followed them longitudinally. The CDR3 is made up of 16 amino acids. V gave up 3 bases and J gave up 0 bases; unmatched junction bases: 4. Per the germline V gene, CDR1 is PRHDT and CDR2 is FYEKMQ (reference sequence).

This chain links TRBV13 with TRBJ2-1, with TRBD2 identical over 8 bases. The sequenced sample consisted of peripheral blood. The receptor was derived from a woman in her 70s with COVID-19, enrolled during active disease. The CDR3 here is CASSFSGGASYNEQFF. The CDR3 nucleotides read TGTGCCAGCAGCTTCTCCGGGGGGGCCTCCTACAATGAGCAGTTCTTC.